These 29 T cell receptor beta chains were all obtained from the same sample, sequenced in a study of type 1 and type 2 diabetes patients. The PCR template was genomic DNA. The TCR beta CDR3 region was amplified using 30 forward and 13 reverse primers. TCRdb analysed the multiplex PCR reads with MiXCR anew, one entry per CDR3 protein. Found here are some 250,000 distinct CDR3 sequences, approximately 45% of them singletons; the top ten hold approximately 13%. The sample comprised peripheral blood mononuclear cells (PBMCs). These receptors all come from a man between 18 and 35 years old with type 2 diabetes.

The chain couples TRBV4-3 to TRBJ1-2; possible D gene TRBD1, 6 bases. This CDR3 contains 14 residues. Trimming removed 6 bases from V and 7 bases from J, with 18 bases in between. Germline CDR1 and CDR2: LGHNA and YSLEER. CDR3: CASRPPGQRVGYTF. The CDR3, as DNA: TGCGCCAGCAGACCTCCCGGACAGCGAGTTGGCTACACCTTC.

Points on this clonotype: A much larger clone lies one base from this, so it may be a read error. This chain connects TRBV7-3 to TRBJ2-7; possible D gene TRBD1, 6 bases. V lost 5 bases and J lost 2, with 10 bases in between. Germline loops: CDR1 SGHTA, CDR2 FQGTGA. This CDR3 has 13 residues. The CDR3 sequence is CASSGRDTYEQYF. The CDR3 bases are TGTGCCAGCAGCGGACGGGACACCTACGAGCAGTACTTC.

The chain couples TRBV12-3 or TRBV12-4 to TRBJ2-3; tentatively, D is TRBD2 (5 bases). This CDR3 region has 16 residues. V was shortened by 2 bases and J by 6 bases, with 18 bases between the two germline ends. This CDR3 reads CASSLSMAYRGDTQYF. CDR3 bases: TGTGCCAGCAGTTTATCGATGGCCTATAGAGGGGATACGCAGTATTTT.

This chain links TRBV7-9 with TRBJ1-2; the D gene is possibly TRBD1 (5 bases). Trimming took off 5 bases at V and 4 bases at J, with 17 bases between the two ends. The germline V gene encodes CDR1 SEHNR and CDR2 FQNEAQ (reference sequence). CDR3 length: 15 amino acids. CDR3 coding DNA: TGTGCCAGCAGCACCTCAGGGACGAGGGCCTATGGCTACACCTTC. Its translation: CASSTSGTRAYGYTF. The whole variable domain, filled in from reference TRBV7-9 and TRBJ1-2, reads DTGVSQNPRHKITKRGQNVTFRCDPISEHNRLYWYRQTLGQGPEFLTYFQNEAQLEKSRLLSDRFSAERPKGSFSTLEIQRTEQGDSAMYLCASSTSGTRAYGYTFGSGTRLTVV.

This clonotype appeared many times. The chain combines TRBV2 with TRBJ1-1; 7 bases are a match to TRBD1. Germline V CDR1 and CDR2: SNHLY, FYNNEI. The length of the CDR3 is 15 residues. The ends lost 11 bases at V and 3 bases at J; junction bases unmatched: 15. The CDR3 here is CACNRGNKAYTEAFF. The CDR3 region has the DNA TGTGCCTGTAACAGGGGTAATAAAGCCTACACTGAAGCTTTCTTT. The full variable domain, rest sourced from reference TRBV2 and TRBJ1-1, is EPEVTQTPSHQVTQMGQEVILRCVPISNHLYFYWYRQILGQKVEFLVSFYNNEISEKSEIFDDQFSVERPDGSNFTLKIRSTKLEDSAMYFCACNRGNKAYTEAFFGQGTRLTVV.

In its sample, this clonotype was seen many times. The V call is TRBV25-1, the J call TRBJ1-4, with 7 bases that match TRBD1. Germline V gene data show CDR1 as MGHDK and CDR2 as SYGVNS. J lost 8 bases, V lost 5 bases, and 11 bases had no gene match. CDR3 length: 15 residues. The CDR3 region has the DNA TGTGCCAGCAGTCCACTTGACAGGGAAGAGGAAAAACTGTTTTTT. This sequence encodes CASSPLDREEEKLFF.

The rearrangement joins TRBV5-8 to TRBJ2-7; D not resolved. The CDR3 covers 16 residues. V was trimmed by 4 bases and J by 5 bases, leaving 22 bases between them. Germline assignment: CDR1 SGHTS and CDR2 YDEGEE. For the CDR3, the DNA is TGTGCCAGCAGCCGAACCCCCGCCCCAGGTCCCCACGAGCAGTACTTC. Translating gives CASSRTPAPGPHEQYF.

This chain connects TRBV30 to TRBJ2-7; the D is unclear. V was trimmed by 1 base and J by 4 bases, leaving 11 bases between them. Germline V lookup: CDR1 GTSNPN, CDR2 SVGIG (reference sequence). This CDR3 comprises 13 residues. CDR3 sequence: CAWSGANTYEQYF. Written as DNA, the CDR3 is TGTGCCTGGAGTGGCGCCAACACGTACGAGCAGTACTTC. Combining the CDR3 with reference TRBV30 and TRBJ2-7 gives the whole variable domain SQTIHQWPATLVQPVGSPLSLECTVEGTSNPNLYWYRQAAGRGLQLLFYSVGIGQISSEVPQNLSASRPQDRQFILSSKKLLLSDSGFYLCAWSGANTYEQYFGPGTRLTVT.

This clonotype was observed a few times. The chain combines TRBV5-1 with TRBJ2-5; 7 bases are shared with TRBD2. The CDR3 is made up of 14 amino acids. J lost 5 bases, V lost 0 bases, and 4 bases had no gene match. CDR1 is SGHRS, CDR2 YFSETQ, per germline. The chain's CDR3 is CASSLVGGTETQYF. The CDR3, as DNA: TGCGCCAGCAGCTTGGTGGGGGGGACCGAGACCCAGTACTTC. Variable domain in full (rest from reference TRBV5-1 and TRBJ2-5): KAGVTQTPRYLIKTRGQQVTLSCSPISGHRSVSWYQQTPGQGLQFLFEYFSETQRNKGNFPGRFSGRQFSNSRSEMNVSTLELGDSALYLCASSLVGGTETQYFGPGTRLLVL.

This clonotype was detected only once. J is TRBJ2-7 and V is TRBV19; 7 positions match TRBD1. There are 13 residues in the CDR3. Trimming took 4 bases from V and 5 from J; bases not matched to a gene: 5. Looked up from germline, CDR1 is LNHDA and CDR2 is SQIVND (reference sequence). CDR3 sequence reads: CASSTRTGNEQYF. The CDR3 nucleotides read TGTGCCAGTAGTACCCGGACAGGCAACGAGCAGTACTTC.

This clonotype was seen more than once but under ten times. CDR3 bases: TGTGCCAGCAGCTTATTCAAGGCCCTTCAAGAGACCCAGTACTTC. Translated: CASSLFKALQETQYF. This rearrangement joins TRBV11-2 to TRBJ2-5; D gene ambiguous. Germline V CDR1 and CDR2: SGHAT, FQNNGV. This CDR3 has 15 amino acids. The V end was cut by 2 bases, the J end by 2 bases, with 12 bases between.

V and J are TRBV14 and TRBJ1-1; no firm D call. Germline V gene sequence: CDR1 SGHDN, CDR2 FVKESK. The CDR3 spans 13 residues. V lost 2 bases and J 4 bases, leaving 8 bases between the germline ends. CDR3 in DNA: TGTGCCAGCAGCCAACAGGCCGGCACTGAAGCTTTCTTT. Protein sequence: CASSQQAGTEAFF.

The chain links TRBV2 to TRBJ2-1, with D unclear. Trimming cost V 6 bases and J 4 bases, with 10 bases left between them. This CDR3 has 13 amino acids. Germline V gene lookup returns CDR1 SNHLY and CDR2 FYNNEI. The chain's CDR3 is CASSRVLYNEQFF. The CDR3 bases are TGTGCCAGCAGCCGAGTGCTTTACAATGAGCAGTTCTTC.

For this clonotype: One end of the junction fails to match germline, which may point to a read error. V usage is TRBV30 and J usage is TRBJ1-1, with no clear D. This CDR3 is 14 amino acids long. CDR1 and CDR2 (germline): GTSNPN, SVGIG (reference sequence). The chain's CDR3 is CAWREDRTNTEALF. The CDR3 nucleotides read TGTGCCTGGAGGGAAGACCGGACGAACACTGAAGCTCTCTTT.

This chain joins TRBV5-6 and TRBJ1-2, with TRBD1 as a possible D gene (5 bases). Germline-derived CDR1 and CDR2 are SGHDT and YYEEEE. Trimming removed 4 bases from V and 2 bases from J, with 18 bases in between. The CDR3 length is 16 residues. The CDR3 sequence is CASSPYQRQTNYGYTF. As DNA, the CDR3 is TGTGCCAGCAGCCCTTATCAGAGACAGACGAACTATGGCTACACCTTC.

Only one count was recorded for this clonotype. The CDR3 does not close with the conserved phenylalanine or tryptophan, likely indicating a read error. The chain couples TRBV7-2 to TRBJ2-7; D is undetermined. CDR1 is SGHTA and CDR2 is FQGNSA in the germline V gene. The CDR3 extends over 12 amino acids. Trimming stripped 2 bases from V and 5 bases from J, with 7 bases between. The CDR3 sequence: CASSLISHEQYS. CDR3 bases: TGTGCCAGCAGCTTAATAAGCCACGAGCAGTACTCC.

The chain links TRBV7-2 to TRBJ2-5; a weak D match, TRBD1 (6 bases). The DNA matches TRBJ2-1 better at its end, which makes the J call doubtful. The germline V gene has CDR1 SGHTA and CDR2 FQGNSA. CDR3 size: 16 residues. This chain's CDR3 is CASSLDIGTIDNEQFF. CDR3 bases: TGTGCCAGCAGCTTAGACATCGGGACAATCGACAATGAGCAGTTCTTC.

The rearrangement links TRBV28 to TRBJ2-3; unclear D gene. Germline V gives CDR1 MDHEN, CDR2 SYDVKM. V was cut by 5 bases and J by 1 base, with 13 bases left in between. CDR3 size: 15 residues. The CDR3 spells CASSVTTSGTDTQYF. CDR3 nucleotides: TGTGCCAGCAGTGTGACAACCTCGGGCACAGATACGCAGTATTTT.

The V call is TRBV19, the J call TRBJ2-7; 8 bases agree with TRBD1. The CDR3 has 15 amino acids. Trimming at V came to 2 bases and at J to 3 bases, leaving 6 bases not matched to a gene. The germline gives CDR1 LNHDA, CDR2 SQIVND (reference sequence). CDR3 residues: CASSIWDRPIYEQYF. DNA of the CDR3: TGTGCCAGTAGTATATGGGACAGGCCAATCTACGAGCAGTACTTC. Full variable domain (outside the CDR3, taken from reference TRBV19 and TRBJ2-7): DGGITQSPKYLFRKEGQNVTLSCEQNLNHDAMYWYRQDPGQGLRLIYYSQIVNDFQKGDIAEGYSVSREKKESFPLTVTSAQKNPTAFYLCASSIWDRPIYEQYFGPGTRLTVT.

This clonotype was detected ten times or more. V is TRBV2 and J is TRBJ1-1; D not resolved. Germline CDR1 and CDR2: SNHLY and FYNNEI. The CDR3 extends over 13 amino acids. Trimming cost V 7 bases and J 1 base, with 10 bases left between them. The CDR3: CASNSNKNTEAFF. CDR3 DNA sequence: TGTGCCAGCAACTCCAACAAGAACACTGAAGCTTTCTTT.

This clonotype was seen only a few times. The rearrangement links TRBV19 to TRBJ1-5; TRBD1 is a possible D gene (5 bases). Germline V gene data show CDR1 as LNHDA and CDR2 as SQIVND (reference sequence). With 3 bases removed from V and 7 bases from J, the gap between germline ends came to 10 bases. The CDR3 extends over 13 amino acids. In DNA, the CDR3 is TGTGCCAGTAGTATTCTGGACACCCAGCCCCAGCATTTT. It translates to CASSILDTQPQHF.

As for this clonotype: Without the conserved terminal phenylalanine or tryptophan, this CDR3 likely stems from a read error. The CDR3 spells CASSYAPAGYNEQFL. CDR3 nucleotides: TGTGCCAGCAGTTACGCCCCGGCTGGGTACAATGAGCAGTTCCTC. The chain links TRBV6-1 to TRBJ2-5, with unresolved D. The J call may be mistaken, given a closer DNA end match to TRBJ2-1. CDR1 is MNHNS, CDR2 SASEGT, per germline. The CDR3 sequence is 15 residues long.

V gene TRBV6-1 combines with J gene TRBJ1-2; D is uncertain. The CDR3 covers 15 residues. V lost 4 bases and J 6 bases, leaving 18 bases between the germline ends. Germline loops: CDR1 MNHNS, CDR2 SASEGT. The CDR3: CASSAGRRGWDGYTF. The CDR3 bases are TGTGCCAGCAGTGCCGGCAGGAGAGGTTGGGATGGCTACACCTTC.

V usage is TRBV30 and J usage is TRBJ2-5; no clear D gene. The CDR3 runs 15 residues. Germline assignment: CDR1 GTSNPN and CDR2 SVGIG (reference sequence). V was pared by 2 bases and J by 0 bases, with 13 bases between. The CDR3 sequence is CAWSISAGDQETQYF. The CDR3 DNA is TGTGCCTGGAGTATCTCGGCCGGAGACCAAGAGACCCAGTACTTC. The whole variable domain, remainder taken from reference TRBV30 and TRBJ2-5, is SQTIHQWPATLVQPVGSPLSLECTVEGTSNPNLYWYRQAAGRGLQLLFYSVGIGQISSEVPQNLSASRPQDRQFILSSKKLLLSDSGFYLCAWSISAGDQETQYFGPGTRLLVL.

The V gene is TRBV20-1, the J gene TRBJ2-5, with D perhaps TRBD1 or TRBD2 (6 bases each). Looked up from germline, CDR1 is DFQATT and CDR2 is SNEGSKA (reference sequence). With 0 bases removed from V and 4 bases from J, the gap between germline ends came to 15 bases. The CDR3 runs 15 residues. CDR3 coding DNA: TGCAGTGCTAGAGATGCACAGGGAGGAGGAGAGACCCAGTACTTC. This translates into CSARDAQGGGETQYF.

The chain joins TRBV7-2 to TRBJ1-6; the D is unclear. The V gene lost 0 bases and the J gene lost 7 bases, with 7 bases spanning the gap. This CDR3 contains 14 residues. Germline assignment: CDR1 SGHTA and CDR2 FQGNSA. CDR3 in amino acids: CASSLAPANSPLHF. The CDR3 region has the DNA TGTGCCAGCAGCTTAGCGCCAGCAAATTCACCCCTCCACTTT.

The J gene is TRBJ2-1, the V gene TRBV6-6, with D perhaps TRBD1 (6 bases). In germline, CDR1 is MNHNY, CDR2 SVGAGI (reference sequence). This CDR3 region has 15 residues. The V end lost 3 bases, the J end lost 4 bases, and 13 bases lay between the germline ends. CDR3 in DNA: TGTGCCAGCAGTTATGCCAGGGGACATTACAATGAGCAGTTCTTC. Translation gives CASSYARGHYNEQFF.

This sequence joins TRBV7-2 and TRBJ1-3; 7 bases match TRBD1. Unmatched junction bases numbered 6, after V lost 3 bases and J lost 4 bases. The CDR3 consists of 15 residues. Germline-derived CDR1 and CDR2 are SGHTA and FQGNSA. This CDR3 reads CASSFIDRAGNTIYF. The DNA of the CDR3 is TGTGCCAGCAGCTTCATAGACAGGGCAGGAAACACCATATATTTT. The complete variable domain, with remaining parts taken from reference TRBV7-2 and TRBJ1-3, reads GAGVSQSPSNKVTEKGKDVELRCDPISGHTALYWYRQSLGQGLEFLIYFQGNSAPDKSGLPSDRFSAERTGGSVSTLTIQRTQQEDSAVYLCASSFIDRAGNTIYFGEGSWLTVV.

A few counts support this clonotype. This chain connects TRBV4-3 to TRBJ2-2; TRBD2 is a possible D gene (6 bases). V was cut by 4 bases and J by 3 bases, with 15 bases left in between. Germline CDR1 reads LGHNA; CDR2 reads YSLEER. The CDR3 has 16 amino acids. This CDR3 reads CASSLTSGSDTGELFF. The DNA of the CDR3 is TGCGCCAGCAGCCTGACTAGTGGTAGTGACACCGGGGAGCTGTTTTTT.